One sample yielded the 17 T cell receptor beta chains listed below, sequenced in a study of identifying expanded T cells in peripheral blood. The repertoire was sequenced with immunoSEQ multiplex PCR; TCRdb's copy has only in-frame clones and lacks some. The table lists about 89,000 clones, about 87% of them singletons. The material sequenced was blood. Receptors were obtained from a person aged 18-70 years in good health.

The J gene is TRBJ1-1, the V gene TRBV4-1; possibly TRBD1 for D (6 bases). The CDR3 is 13 amino acids. Per germline, CDR1 MGHRA and CDR2 YSYEKL. Trimming left V 6 bases short and J 1 base short, with 9 bases between. CDR3 nucleotide sequence: TGCGCCAGCAGGGGGACACAGAACACTGAAGCTTTCTTT. It codes for CASRGTQNTEAFF.

The chain joins TRBV4-3 to TRBJ2-2, with 7 bases that match TRBD1. J gave up 7 bases and V 0 bases, and 8 bases lay outside the gene matches. CDR1 LGHNA and CDR2 YSLEER come from the germline V gene. This CDR3 region has 16 residues. CDR3: CASSQEYQGVNGELFF. CDR3 coding DNA: TGCGCCAGCAGCCAAGAATATCAGGGGGTGAACGGGGAGCTGTTTTTT.

This clone came up a few times. The CDR3 loop reads CASSEKGEADTQYF. CDR3 sequence (DNA): TGTGCCAGCAGTGAAAAAGGGGAAGCAGATACGCAGTATTTT. The chain couples TRBV6-4 to TRBJ2-3; tentatively, D is TRBD1 (5 bases). Germline V CDR1 and CDR2: MRHNA, SNTAGT. CDR3 size: 14 residues. V gave up 3 bases and J gave up 4 bases, with 11 bases separating them.

This chain joins TRBV6-6 and TRBJ2-1; D ambiguous. Germline loops: CDR1 MNHNY, CDR2 SVGAGI (reference sequence). CDR3 length: 12 residues. With 6 bases removed from V and 12 bases from J, the gap between germline ends came to 15 bases. CDR3 DNA sequence: TGTGCCAGCAGCCTGGACCGTTTCGGGCAGTTCTTC. Its translation is CASSLDRFGQFF.

J is TRBJ1-3 and V is TRBV28; no clear D gene. Germline V gene sequence: CDR1 MDHEN, CDR2 SYDVKM. V was cut by 4 bases and J by 9 bases, with 22 bases left in between. The CDR3 totals 16 residues. CDR3 nucleotide sequence: TGTGCCAGCAGTTCCGGGAGCACGCGGACCTATGGCACCATATATTTT. Its translation: CASSSGSTRTYGTIYF.

The V gene is TRBV7-9, the J gene TRBJ2-1, with TRBD2 matching 12 bases. V lost 4 bases, J lost 2 bases, and 3 bases stayed unmatched. Per germline, CDR1 SEHNR and CDR2 FQNEAQ (reference sequence). CDR3 size: 16 residues. The CDR3 DNA reads as TGTGCCAGCAGCTCTAGACTAGCGGGGGCCTACAATGAGCAGTTCTTC. As protein: CASSSRLAGAYNEQFF.

The V gene is TRBV5-1, the J gene TRBJ2-7; no clear D gene. The CDR3 consists of 16 residues. Germline lookup yields CDR1 SGHRS and CDR2 YFSETQ. Trimming stripped 1 base from V and 3 bases from J, with 17 bases between. For the CDR3, the DNA is TGCGCCAGCAGCTTGACCACTGGGAATCGGCGCTACGAGCAGTACTTC. Its protein product is CASSLTTGNRRYEQYF.

As concerns this clone: The identical CDR3 is also encoded by other nucleotide sequences in the sample. CDR3 region: CASSSQGSGANVLTF. CDR3 DNA sequence: TGCGCCAGCAGCTCACAGGGATCGGGGGCCAACGTCCTGACTTTC. The rearrangement links TRBV5-1 to TRBJ2-6; possibly TRBD1 for D (6 bases). Trimming cost V 3 bases and J 4 bases, with 11 bases left between them. Germline V CDR1 and CDR2: SGHRS, YFSETQ. This CDR3 is 15 amino acids long.

The rearrangement joins TRBV18 to TRBJ2-5; TRBD1 or TRBD2 may be the D gene (5 bases each). There are 13 residues in the CDR3. Trimming removed 1 base at V and 4 bases at J, with 7 bases between. CDR1 is KGHSH, CDR2 LQKENI, per germline. CDR3 DNA: TGTGCCAGCTCACCACAGAGGGGAGAGACCCAGTACTTC. Protein product: CASSPQRGETQYF.

V gene TRBV11-2 combines with J gene TRBJ2-2, with 7 bases aligning to TRBD1. The CDR3 sequence is 13 residues long. Germline V CDR1 and CDR2: SGHAT, FQNNGV. Trimming cost V 10 bases and J 1 base; bases outside gene matches: 3. CDR3 sequence: CAIRQGNTGELFF. The CDR3 region has the DNA TGTGCCATTCGACAGGGGAACACCGGGGAGCTGTTTTTT.

The chain carries TRBV5-1 and TRBJ2-7; D gene uncertain. CDR1 and CDR2 (germline): SGHRS, YFSETQ. The V end was cut by 0 bases, the J end by 3 bases, with 13 bases between. This CDR3 has 15 residues. CDR3 residues: CASSLVVRDYYEQYF. The CDR3 nucleotides read TGCGCCAGCAGCTTGGTAGTACGTGATTACTACGAGCAGTACTTC.

This clone was detected only once. J is TRBJ1-5 and V is TRBV28; D ambiguous. With 5 bases removed from V and 3 bases from J, the gap between germline ends came to 5 bases. Germline V CDR1 and CDR2: MDHEN, SYDVKM. The CDR3 spans 12 residues. The CDR3 protein is CASSIANQPQHF. The CDR3 DNA follows: TGTGCCAGCAGTATTGCCAATCAGCCCCAGCATTTT.

The V and J genes are TRBV5-1 and TRBJ2-7, with 10 bases matching TRBD1. V dropped 0 bases and J dropped 5; count of bases not matched to a gene: 5. Germline loops: CDR1 SGHRS, CDR2 YFSETQ. CDR3 length: 15 residues. This CDR3 is CASSLGDRGLHEQYF. Here the CDR3 DNA reads TGCGCCAGCAGCTTGGGGGACAGGGGTCTCCACGAGCAGTACTTC.

This clone occurred a few times. The rearrangement uses TRBV4-3 and TRBJ2-1, with 7 positions matching TRBD1. This CDR3 spans 15 amino acids. Germline V CDR1 and CDR2: LGHNA, YSLEER. V was clipped by 1 base and J by 3 bases; unmatched bases: 3. The CDR3: CASSQAPGGYNEQFF. The CDR3 DNA is TGCGCCAGCAGCCAAGCTCCAGGGGGCTACAATGAGCAGTTCTTC.

This chain joins TRBV11-2 and TRBJ2-7, with D possibly TRBD1 on 5 matching bases. Trimming took 6 bases from V and 2 from J, leaving 8 bases between them. CDR1 and CDR2 from the germline V gene are SGHAT and FQNNGV. CDR3 length: 12 amino acids. The CDR3 nucleotides are TGTGCCAGCAGAAGGGGTGCCTACGAGCAGTACTTC. This codes for CASRRGAYEQYF.

This clone has just one count. This chain links TRBV27 with TRBJ2-2; D gene ambiguous. V was trimmed by 1 base and J by 0 bases, leaving 3 bases between them. CDR1 is MNHEY and CDR2 is SMNVEV in the germline V gene (reference sequence). The CDR3 covers 14 residues. The CDR3 DNA reads as TGTGCCAGCAGTTTATTGACGAACACCGGGGAGCTGTTTTTT. This sequence encodes CASSLLTNTGELFF.

The chain carries TRBV6-1 and TRBJ2-2, with D tentatively TRBD1 (6 bases). V lost 7 bases to trimming and J lost 5 bases, with 14 bases between them. CDR1 is MNHNS, CDR2 SASEGT, per germline. The CDR3 is 14 residues long. The CDR3 loop reads CASIAGEETGELFF. For the CDR3, the DNA is TGTGCCAGCATTGCAGGGGAAGAGACCGGGGAGCTGTTTTTT.